This TCR beta chain was obtained from a study of PD-1 blockade in classical Hodgkin lymphoma. Overall study context: Administration of nivolumab to patients was at 3 mg/kg intravenously every 2 weeks.

Germline assignment: CDR1 MNHNS and CDR2 SASEGT. Losses at the gene ends were 6 bases for V and 1 base for J; bases not matched to a gene: 6. This CDR3 is 15 amino acids long. Method: immunoSEQ multiplex PCR; TCRdb's copy keeps in-frame clones and lacks some. The sample includes around 20,000 clones, roughly 80% of them seen just once. A remark on this clone: Its antigen is unidentified.

Findings of the study overall: Only CD4+ TCR diversity, not CD8+, had risen significantly by C4D1. Some patients began nivolumab under 1 year after ASCT. These patients were excluded from later analyses.

All patients relapsed after autologous stem cell transplantation, and brentuximab vedotin exposure varied. Patients' outcomes at their best amounted to complete response, partial response or progressive disease. V is TRBV6-1 and J is TRBJ1-3, with 7 nucleotides matching TRBD1. The sequence derives from a human donor with classical Hodgkin lymphoma. The source material was peripheral blood mononuclear cells (PBMCs), sampled at baseline. The CDR3 DNA is TGTGCCAGCAGCCGGAGGGACAGTTCTGGAAACACCATATATTTT. The encoded protein is CASSRRDSSGNTIYF.